The present T cell receptor (beta chain) was sequenced within a study of post-analysis software for immune sequencing data. Notes on this clonotype: What it binds is not known.

Study observations and caveats: Significantly decreased normalized Chao1 diversity was recorded for multiple sclerosis patients relative to controls.

Sequencing libraries made from TCR beta cDNA carried unique molecular identifiers. One entry per CDR3 protein results from TCRdb running MiXCR on the PCR reads. The sample includes about 540,000 distinct CDR3 sequences, approximately 34% seen only once; the top ten take approximately 6%. Material: blood. The clonotype comes from a girl under 18 with multiple sclerosis.

The CDR3 region is CASSLGAYHQPQHF. The CDR3 bases are TGTGCCAGCAGCTTAGGAGCCTACCATCAGCCCCAGCATTTT. The genes are TRBV11-2 and TRBJ1-5; D ambiguous. The CDR3 contains 14 residues. V dropped 1 base and J dropped 5 bases, with 9 bases sitting between them. Germline V lookup: CDR1 SGHAT, CDR2 FQNNGV.